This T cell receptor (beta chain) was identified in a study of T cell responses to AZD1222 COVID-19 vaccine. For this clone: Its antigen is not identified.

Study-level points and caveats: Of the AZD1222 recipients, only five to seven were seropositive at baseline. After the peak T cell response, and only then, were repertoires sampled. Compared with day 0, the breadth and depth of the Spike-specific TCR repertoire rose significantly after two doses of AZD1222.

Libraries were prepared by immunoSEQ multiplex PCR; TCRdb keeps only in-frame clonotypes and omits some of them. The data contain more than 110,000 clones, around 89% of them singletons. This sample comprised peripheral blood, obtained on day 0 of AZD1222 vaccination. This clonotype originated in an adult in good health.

DNA for the CDR3: TGCGCCAGCAGCTTGGGGTCGAGATTACAAGATACGCAGTATTTT. Its protein product is CASSLGSRLQDTQYF. The chain recombines TRBV5-1 with TRBJ2-3; D unclear. The germline gives CDR1 SGHRS, CDR2 YFSETQ. The CDR3 loop spans 15 amino acids. V lost 0 bases and J lost 5, with 13 bases in between.